What follows are 30 T cell receptor beta chains derived from one specimen sequenced in a study of blood T cell repertoires in COVID-19. Clones were read by immunoSEQ multiplex PCR, and TCRdb kept only the in-frame ones, dropping some. The profile shows approximately 300,000 clones, around four fifths of them singletons. The sample taken for sequencing was peripheral blood. These receptors were obtained from a woman between 45 and 65 years old with active or convalescent COVID-19.

The chain employs TRBV10-2 and TRBJ2-1, with 10 bases aligning to TRBD2. J gave up 7 bases and V 6 bases, and 15 bases lay outside the gene matches. CDR1 is WSHSY, CDR2 SAAADI, per germline. The CDR3 covers 17 residues. The CDR3 coding sequence is TGCGCCAGCAGCCTCAAAGGTGGGGCTAGCGGGAGAAATGAGCAGTTCTTC. Protein sequence: CASSLKGGASGRNEQFF.

This chain uses TRBV5-8 with TRBJ2-6; TRBD1 matches 9 bases. The CDR3 is 18 amino acids. V gave up 4 bases and J gave up 3 bases; unmatched junction bases: 11. The germline V gene encodes CDR1 SGHTS and CDR2 YDEGEE. Here the CDR3 DNA reads TGTGCCAGCAGCCTGCCGGGACAGGGTCACCTTGGGGCCAACGTCCTGACTTTC. Translating gives CASSLPGQGHLGANVLTF.

The chain carries TRBV14 and TRBJ2-2, with D maybe TRBD1 (5 bases). CDR3 size: 14 residues. Trimming pared 4 bases from V and 7 bases from J, leaving 13 bases between. CDR1 is SGHDN and CDR2 is FVKESK in the germline V gene. CDR3 coding DNA: TGTGCCAGCAGCCCAAGCCCTAGGGGCGGGGAGCTGTTTTTT. Amino acid sequence: CASSPSPRGGELFF. The variable domain in full, completed from reference TRBV14 and TRBJ2-2, reads EAGVTQFPSHSVIEKGQTVTLRCDPISGHDNLYWYRRVMGKEIKFLLHFVKESKQDESGMPNNRFLAERTGGTYSTLKVQPAELEDSGVYFCASSPSPRGGELFFGEGSRLTVL.

A word on this clone: The germline gene is not matched at one end of the junction; a read error may be the cause. The chain recombines TRBV5-1 with TRBJ1-1; the D gene is possibly TRBD1 (6 bases). The germline V gene has CDR1 SGHRS and CDR2 YFSETQ. This CDR3 spans 13 amino acids. Here the CDR3 reads CASSEGWDTKAFF. Here the CDR3 DNA reads TGCGCCAGCAGCGAGGGCTGGGACACTAAAGCTTTCTTT.

In DNA form, the CDR3 reads TGTGCCAGCGGCGGGGGCCTCTACAATGAGCAGTTCTTC. This gives the protein CASGGGLYNEQFF. This chain connects TRBV7-8 to TRBJ2-1, with TRBD2 as a possible D gene (7 bases). CDR1 and CDR2 from the germline V gene are SGHVS and FQNEAQ. CDR3 length: 13 residues. V was trimmed by 8 bases and J by 3 bases, leaving 11 bases between them.

CDR3 loop: CASSLVAGGPYDTQYF. CDR3 nucleotides: TGTGCCAGCAGCTTAGTCGCGGGAGGCCCATATGATACGCAGTATTTT. This chain links TRBV7-9 with TRBJ2-3, with 8 bases fitting TRBD2. The CDR3 length is 16 residues. J lost 6 bases, V lost 1 base, and 9 bases had no gene match. Per germline, CDR1 SEHNR and CDR2 FQNEAQ (reference sequence).

This clone was picked up one time. This chain joins TRBV19 and TRBJ1-2; perhaps TRBD1 as D (5 bases). The CDR3 runs 12 residues. Trimming shortened V by 5 bases and J by 5 bases, and 9 bases separated the two germline ends. The germline gives CDR1 LNHDA, CDR2 SQIVND (reference sequence). For the CDR3, the DNA is TGTGCCAGTAGTGGGCAGGGTTATGGCTACACCTTC. Translated, it gives CASSGQGYGYTF. Drawing the rest from reference TRBV19 and TRBJ1-2, the complete variable domain is DGGITQSPKYLFRKEGQNVTLSCEQNLNHDAMYWYRQDPGQGLRLIYYSQIVNDFQKGDIAEGYSVSREKKESFPLTVTSAQKNPTAFYLCASSGQGYGYTFGSGTRLTVV.

This clone appeared a single time. V is TRBV6-5 and J is TRBJ1-1; D uncertain. This CDR3 is built from 15 residues. Trimming took 2 bases from V and 3 from J, leaving 13 bases between them. The germline gives CDR1 MNHEY, CDR2 SVGAGI. The chain's CDR3 is CASSYGPGWDTEAFF. Written as DNA, the CDR3 is TGTGCCAGCAGTTACGGTCCGGGATGGGACACTGAAGCTTTCTTT.

This clone was counted between two and nine times. This chain links TRBV3-1 (or the pseudogene TRBV3-2) with TRBJ2-2; possibly TRBD1 for D (6 bases). This CDR3 comprises 16 residues. V lost 5 bases, J lost 6 bases, and 19 bases lay in between. Germline V gene sequence: CDR1 LGHDT, CDR2 YNNKEL (reference sequence). The CDR3 DNA is TGTGCCAGCAGCTCACAAGGGCAGGGGTGGGCCGGGGAGCTGTTTTTT. Translating it yields CASSSQGQGWAGELFF.

The genes are TRBV7-9 and TRBJ1-1; the match to TRBD1 covers 7 bases. The CDR3 extends over 15 amino acids. J lost 1 base, V lost 2 bases, and 4 bases had no gene match. Germline CDR1 is SEHNR and CDR2 is FQNEAQ (reference sequence). The CDR3 DNA reads as TGTGCCAGCAGCTTAATAGGGGGCTCGAACACTGAAGCTTTCTTT. Residues: CASSLIGGSNTEAFF.

This clone was seen only once. The chain couples TRBV5-4 to TRBJ2-3, with 10 bases that match TRBD2. Germline V gene lookup returns CDR1 SGHNT and CDR2 YYREEE (reference sequence). V lost 3 bases and J lost 4; bases outside the gene matches: 8. The length of the CDR3 is 16 residues. CDR3 coding DNA: TGTGCCAGCAGCTCTAAAGCGGGAGGGCCATCAGATACGCAGTATTTT. Translation: CASSSKAGGPSDTQYF. The full variable domain, with the rest looked up from reference TRBV5-4 and TRBJ2-3, is ETGVTQSPTHLIKTRGQQVTLRCSSQSGHNTVSWYQQALGQGPQFIFQYYREEENGRGNFPPRFSGLQFPNYSSELNVNALELDDSALYLCASSSKAGGPSDTQYFGPGTRLTVL.

A single count supports this clone. The rearrangement joins TRBV5-6 to TRBJ2-3; D unclear. Trimming pared 3 bases from V and 4 bases from J, leaving 18 bases between. From germline, CDR1 is SGHDT and CDR2 YYEEEE. This CDR3 comprises 16 residues. The CDR3 sequence: CASSYPGSTVADTQYF. CDR3 nucleotide sequence: TGTGCCAGCAGCTACCCGGGTAGCACGGTGGCAGATACGCAGTATTTT.

J is TRBJ2-4 and V is TRBV5-1; D may be TRBD1 (6 bases). V lost 4 bases to trimming and J lost 9 bases, with 11 bases between them. This CDR3 spans 12 amino acids. Germline-derived CDR1 and CDR2 are SGHRS and YFSETQ. DNA of the CDR3: TGCGCCAGCAGCCTTAGGGGGAGCATTCAGTACTTC. Its protein is CASSLRGSIQYF. The whole variable domain, filled in from reference TRBV5-1 and TRBJ2-4, reads KAGVTQTPRYLIKTRGQQVTLSCSPISGHRSVSWYQQTPGQGLQFLFEYFSETQRNKGNFPGRFSGRQFSNSRSEMNVSTLELGDSALYLCASSLRGSIQYFGAGTRLSVL.

The V gene is TRBV10-3, the J gene TRBJ1-2; 10 nucleotides agree with TRBD1. CDR3 length: 14 amino acids. Per the germline V gene, CDR1 is ENHRY and CDR2 is SYGVKD. The J segment lost 4 bases and the V segment lost 10 bases, leaving 9 bases of the junction unmatched. The CDR3 sequence: CATTPGQGLYGYTF. In nucleotides, the CDR3 is TGTGCCACCACTCCGGGACAGGGGCTCTATGGCTACACCTTC.

V gene TRBV7-6 combines with J gene TRBJ2-2, with D maybe TRBD2 (6 bases). Germline values: CDR1 SGHVS, CDR2 FNYEAQ. Deletions cut 7 bases from V and 3 bases from J, with 21 bases between. The CDR3 is 17 amino acids. The DNA for the CDR3 is TGTGCCAGCAACTCCTTCAATGCGGGACGATACACCGGGGAGCTGTTTTTT. The encoded protein is CASNSFNAGRYTGELFF.

The chain employs TRBV11-3 and TRBJ2-5; D is perhaps TRBD2 (6 bases). Per germline, CDR1 SGHNT and CDR2 YENEEA. Trimming pared 3 bases from V and 0 bases from J, leaving 8 bases between. The CDR3 contains 14 residues. The CDR3 DNA follows: TGTGCCAGCAGCTTCGGCGGGGACCAAGAGACCCAGTACTTC. It codes for CASSFGGDQETQYF. Full variable domain (outside the CDR3, taken from reference TRBV11-3 and TRBJ2-5): EAGVVQSPRYKIIEKKQPVAFWCNPISGHNTLYWYLQNLGQGPELLIRYENEEAVDDSQLPKDRFSAERLKGVDSTLKIQPAELGDSAVYLCASSFGGDQETQYFGPGTRLLVL.

V and J are TRBV19 and TRBJ2-2; 13 nucleotides line up with TRBD2. Losses at the gene ends were 6 bases for V and 2 bases for J; bases not matched to a gene: 3. CDR3 length: 16 residues. Germline values: CDR1 LNHDA, CDR2 SQIVND (reference sequence). CDR3 region: CASRPGLAGNTGELFF. In DNA, the CDR3 is TGTGCCAGTAGGCCGGGACTAGCGGGAAACACCGGGGAGCTGTTTTTT.

V and J are TRBV2 and TRBJ1-5; D perhaps matches TRBD1 (5 bases). Germline values: CDR1 SNHLY, CDR2 FYNNEI. The CDR3 covers 14 residues. Trimming took 7 bases from V and 4 from J, leaving 14 bases between them. The CDR3 sequence: CASNPGRGNQPQHF. The CDR3 nucleotides read TGTGCCAGCAACCCAGGGCGTGGGAATCAGCCCCAGCATTTT.

This clone has more than one count but fewer than ten. This chain uses TRBV19 with TRBJ1-2; the D gene is possibly TRBD1 (6 bases). The germline gives CDR1 LNHDA, CDR2 SQIVND (reference sequence). V was clipped by 3 bases and J by 2 bases, with 10 bases between them. The CDR3 extends over 14 amino acids. CDR3 in amino acids: CASSIYRANYGYTF. CDR3 in DNA: TGTGCCAGTAGTATCTACAGGGCCAACTATGGCTACACCTTC.

The table lists this clone with a count of one. This chain uses TRBV24-1 with TRBJ1-2; 7 bases match TRBD1. Germline CDR1 reads KGHDR; CDR2 reads SFDVKD. Germline trimming cut 5 bases from V and 6 bases from J; bases unmatched to any gene: 8. CDR3 length: 14 amino acids. CDR3 bases: TGTGCCACCAGTGCCGCTACAGGGGAGAATGGCTACACCTTC. It specifies CATSAATGENGYTF.

Comments on this clone: One junction end does not reproduce the germline sequence, and a read error may be involved. The J gene is TRBJ2-5, the V gene TRBV7-9; perhaps TRBD2 as D (5 bases). This CDR3 is 12 amino acids long. The germline V gene has CDR1 SEHNR and CDR2 FQNEAQ (reference sequence). The CDR3 here is CASSLAPETQYF. The CDR3, as DNA: TGTGCCAGCAGCCTAGCTCCGGAGACCCAGTACTTC.

The V call is TRBV15, the J call TRBJ1-2; D is ambiguous. This CDR3 comprises 14 residues. Germline V CDR1 and CDR2: LNHNV, YYDKDF (reference sequence). The ends were cut back, 0 bases at V and 8 bases at J, with 13 bases in the middle. CDR3 sequence (DNA): TGTGCCACCAGCAGAGAGGATGCTAGGTGGGGCTACACCTTC. It is translated as CATSREDARWGYTF.

The rearrangement links TRBV10-3 to TRBJ1-2; 7 bases fit TRBD1. V shed 4 bases, J shed 2 bases, and the junction held 13 bases outside the gene matches. The CDR3 sequence is 17 residues long. Germline loops: CDR1 ENHRY, CDR2 SYGVKD. The CDR3: CAISGGRQGFMNYGYTF. For the CDR3, the DNA is TGTGCCATCAGTGGGGGCCGACAGGGCTTTATGAACTATGGCTACACCTTC.

CDR3 amino acids: CASRVYRDRGPEAFF. CDR3 DNA: TGTGCCAGCAGGGTTTACCGGGACAGGGGGCCTGAAGCTTTCTTT. This rearrangement joins TRBV2 to TRBJ1-1; the match to TRBD1 covers 12 bases. This CDR3 contains 15 residues. Germline V gene lookup returns CDR1 SNHLY and CDR2 FYNNEI. V lost 6 bases, J lost 6 bases, and 8 bases stayed unmatched.

The table lists this clone with a count of one. The chain links TRBV5-1 to TRBJ2-5; D is possibly TRBD1 (6 bases). The CDR3 covers 15 residues. Looked up from germline, CDR1 is SGHRS and CDR2 is YFSETQ. The ends were cut back, 0 bases at V and 4 bases at J, with 13 bases in the middle. CDR3 sequence: CASSLGSGVRETQYF. CDR3 DNA: TGCGCCAGCAGCTTGGGCTCAGGGGTTCGAGAGACCCAGTACTTC.

This clone showed up just once. Here the CDR3 reads CASSLARTSGANTGELFF. Written as DNA, the CDR3 is TGCGCCAGCAGCTTGGCTCGGACTAGCGGGGCGAACACCGGGGAGCTGTTTTTT. This chain uses TRBV5-1 with TRBJ2-2; 12 bases align to TRBD2. Trimming at V came to 0 bases and at J to 0 bases, leaving 3 bases not matched to a gene. Germline CDR1 reads SGHRS; CDR2 reads YFSETQ. CDR3 length: 18 amino acids.

This chain uses TRBV25-1 with TRBJ2-1, with 9 bases identical to TRBD2. The V gene's germline CDR1 is MGHDK and CDR2 SYGVNS. V was clipped by 5 bases and J by 0 bases; unmatched bases: 8. This CDR3 has 17 residues. The CDR3 loop is CASSPGLAGSSYNEQFF. The CDR3 DNA reads TGTGCCAGCAGTCCGGGACTAGCTGGGAGCTCCTACAATGAGCAGTTCTTC.

The table lists this clone with a few counts. The J gene is TRBJ2-7, the V gene TRBV7-9; D is perhaps TRBD2 (6 bases). V gave up 1 base and J gave up 5 bases, with 12 bases separating them. CDR1 is SEHNR, CDR2 FQNEAQ, per germline (reference sequence). The CDR3 is 14 residues long. CDR3 sequence (DNA): TGTGCCAGCAGCTTAGATCGACAGCGGGACGAGCAGTACTTC. Translated, it gives CASSLDRQRDEQYF.

The chain couples TRBV20-1 to TRBJ2-3; 12 bases are a match to TRBD2. The germline V gene encodes CDR1 DFQATT and CDR2 SNEGSKA (reference sequence). V lost 3 bases and J lost 6; bases outside the gene matches: 7. The CDR3 runs to 15 residues. The CDR3 coding sequence is TGCAGTGCTAGTTCGACTAGCGGGAGTGGGGATACGCAGTATTTT. This codes for CSASSTSGSGDTQYF.

This clone came up once. The chain joins TRBV6-5 to TRBJ1-3, with D unresolved. V shed 0 bases and J shed 1 base, with 7 bases lying between them. CDR3 length equals 15 residues. Germline-derived CDR1 and CDR2 are MNHEY and SVGAGI. The CDR3 DNA reads TGTGCCAGCAGTTACTCAGAGGTATCTGGAAACACCATATATTTT. It yields the protein CASSYSEVSGNTIYF.